This record covers a single TCR beta chain. The V and J ends lost 8 bases and 0 bases respectively, with 5 bases between them. This CDR3 comprises 12 residues. Per germline, CDR1 MDHEN and CDR2 SYDVKM. This sample was included in a study of blood T cell repertoires in COVID-19. Across the whole study: Sites across the United States, Italy and Spain contributed samples from acute and convalescent COVID-19. Nucleic acid was either cDNA or gDNA, and it came from T cells, B-cell-depleted T cells, or PBMCs.

In the source study's methods: Nucleated cell counts were estimated from reference gene primer amplification. The repertoire was sequenced with immunoSEQ multiplex PCR; TCRdb's copy has only in-frame clones and lacks some. V and J calls and clone size are copied from that table; D and trimming were computed from the DNA. The data show 140,000 to 150,000 clones, around 86% seen once. The receptor comes from a man older than 75 with acute or convalescent COVID-19. The source material was peripheral blood. The V gene is TRBV28, the J gene TRBJ1-3; D gene unclear. The CDR3 is CASSDSGNTIYF. The CDR3 DNA is TGTGCCAGCTCAGACTCTGGAAACACCATATATTTT.